Sequencing of this T cell receptor (beta chain) was carried out in a study of blood T cell repertoires in COVID-19. Across the study: From T cells, B-cell-depleted T cells, or PBMCs came the material, which was cDNA or gDNA.

Original data processing: Using reference gene primer amplification, nucleated cell counts were estimated. Measured with immunoSEQ multiplex PCR; TCRdb has only the in-frame clones, and not every one. The V and J calls and clone size come from that table; D and trimming were worked out from the DNA. The sample consists of 180,000 or so clones, 70% to 90% of them appearing once. The V and J ends lost 4 bases and 8 bases respectively, with 8 bases between them. CDR1 is MNHEY, CDR2 SVGEGT, per germline. There are 11 residues in the CDR3. This TCR was sampled from a woman aged 25 to 39 with acute or convalescent COVID-19. The source material was peripheral blood. The rearrangement links TRBV6-2 or TRBV6-3 to TRBJ1-1, with D uncertain. The CDR3 nucleotides read TGTGCCAGCAGTTCCCCAGCGGAAGCTTTCTTT. This gives the protein CASSSPAEAFF.